The 20 T cell receptor beta chains presented below share a single source sample, sequenced in a study of blood T cell repertoires in COVID-19. Assay: immunoSEQ multiplex PCR; the TCRdb copy retains only in-frame clones and omits some. Of 95,000 to 150,000 clones in the sample, 70% to 85% were seen once. The sample was peripheral blood. The receptors come from a human donor with acute or convalescent COVID-19. The donor label of this sample is uncertain.

The chain couples TRBV12-3 or TRBV12-4 to TRBJ1-1; D remains unclear. This CDR3 region has 13 residues. The ends were cut back, 4 bases at V and 1 base at J, with 7 bases in the middle. CDR3 in DNA: TGTGCCAGCAGTTCCGAAGCGAACACTGAAGCTTTCTTT. It encodes CASSSEANTEAFF.

This chain joins TRBV3-1 (or the pseudogene TRBV3-2) and TRBJ2-7, with 8 positions matching TRBD1. With V trimmed by 8 bases and J by 7 bases, 10 bases remained unmatched. Germline lookup yields CDR1 LGHDT and CDR2 YNNKEL (reference sequence). This CDR3 spans 13 amino acids. The CDR3 region is CASGGRGPREQYF. The CDR3 bases are TGTGCCAGCGGAGGCAGGGGGCCTCGGGAGCAGTACTTC.

This clone was seen more than once but under ten times. The identical CDR3 is also encoded by other nucleotide sequences in the sample. The chain recombines TRBV18 with TRBJ1-2; TRBD1 is a possible D gene (6 bases). The CDR3 loop spans 12 amino acids. CDR1 and CDR2 from the germline V gene are KGHSH and LQKENI. The germline V and J ends were trimmed by 3 bases and 8 bases, with 10 bases remaining between them. For the CDR3, the DNA is TGTGCCAGCTCACCGAGGACAGACGGCTACACCTTC. It yields the protein CASSPRTDGYTF.

The chain carries TRBV10-2 and TRBJ1-6; D remains ambiguous. The CDR3 consists of 15 residues. V was cut by 3 bases and J by 6 bases, with 12 bases left in between. Looked up from germline, CDR1 is WSHSY and CDR2 is SAAADI. In DNA form, the CDR3 reads TGCGCCAGCAGTGATAACGCATGGCTTAATTCACCCCTCCACTTT. This encodes CASSDNAWLNSPLHF.

This clone was seen just once. The V gene is TRBV5-6, the J gene TRBJ1-3; D is unclear. The CDR3 extends over 15 amino acids. The V and J ends lost 1 base and 0 bases respectively, with 8 bases between them. Germline-derived CDR1 and CDR2 are SGHDT and YYEEEE. As DNA, the CDR3 is TGTGCCAGCAGCTTGAGCCCTGACTCTGGAAACACCATATATTTT. Translating gives CASSLSPDSGNTIYF.

As regards this clone: Within the sample, other DNA sequences also encode this same CDR3. The chain employs TRBV2 and TRBJ1-5; 9 bases match TRBD1. Germline V gene data show CDR1 as SNHLY and CDR2 as FYNNEI. The CDR3 covers 15 residues. V shed 9 bases and J 4 bases; nucleotides not matched to a gene: 10. CDR3 loop: CASSVQGAGNQPQHF. The CDR3, as DNA: TGTGCCAGTTCTGTACAGGGGGCGGGGAATCAGCCCCAGCATTTT.

The chain couples TRBV5-6 to TRBJ2-7; tentative D call: TRBD2 (7 bases). Germline CDR1 and CDR2: SGHDT and YYEEEE. This CDR3 contains 16 residues. Trimming removed 4 bases from V and 6 bases from J, with 23 bases in between. The CDR3 is CASSLPLVGGGREQYF. The CDR3 DNA reads TGTGCCAGCAGCCTCCCTCTCGTGGGGGGGGGCCGCGAGCAGTACTTC.

J is TRBJ1-3 and V is TRBV5-1; D gene unclear. The length of the CDR3 is 15 residues. CDR1 is SGHRS, CDR2 YFSETQ, per germline. V was cut by 1 base and J by 0 bases, with 8 bases left in between. In DNA form, the CDR3 reads TGCGCCAGCAGCTTGAGCGCGTTCTCTGGAAACACCATATATTTT. Translated: CASSLSAFSGNTIYF.

The chain links TRBV19 to TRBJ1-5; no definite D call. CDR1 and CDR2 from the germline V gene are LNHDA and SQIVND (reference sequence). Trimming took 1 base from V and 2 from J, leaving 6 bases between them. The CDR3 is 14 amino acids. This chain's CDR3 is CASSIAPGNQPQHF. The CDR3 coding sequence is TGTGCCAGTAGTATAGCTCCAGGCAATCAGCCCCAGCATTTT. Full variable domain (outside the CDR3, taken from reference TRBV19 and TRBJ1-5): DGGITQSPKYLFRKEGQNVTLSCEQNLNHDAMYWYRQDPGQGLRLIYYSQIVNDFQKGDIAEGYSVSREKKESFPLTVTSAQKNPTAFYLCASSIAPGNQPQHFGDGTRLSIL.

The rearrangement joins TRBV11-2 to TRBJ1-1; D gene unclear. CDR1 and CDR2 (germline): SGHAT, FQNNGV. Trimming took 1 base from V and 1 from J, leaving 7 bases between them. This CDR3 has 14 amino acids. The CDR3 here is CASSLAVRNTEAFF. The CDR3 DNA is TGTGCCAGCAGCTTAGCTGTCAGGAACACTGAAGCTTTCTTT.

This rearrangement joins TRBV12-3 or TRBV12-4 to TRBJ1-2; D call uncertain. Between the trimmed V and J ends, which lost 3 bases and 1 base, there was a span of 6 bases. The CDR3 totals 13 residues. CDR3 protein: CASSFFSNYGYTF. CDR3 sequence (DNA): TGTGCCAGCAGTTTTTTTAGTAACTATGGCTACACCTTC.

The rearrangement joins TRBV29-1 to TRBJ1-2, with D tentatively TRBD1 (6 bases). This CDR3 has 14 residues. Germline CDR1 is SQVTM and CDR2 is ANQGSEA. Trimming stripped 3 bases from V and 8 bases from J, with 19 bases between. The CDR3 nucleotides read TGCAGCGTTGATGGGCGGACAGAGCTCGGGGGCTACACCTTC. This encodes CSVDGRTELGGYTF.

This chain links TRBV12-5 with TRBJ1-1; D unclear. CDR3 size: 13 residues. Trimming stripped 6 bases from V and 0 bases from J, with 8 bases between. CDR1 is LGHNT, CDR2 FRNRAP, per germline. The CDR3 region is CASGVGVNTEAFF. Here the CDR3 DNA reads TGTGCTAGTGGGGTAGGAGTGAACACTGAAGCTTTCTTT.

The table lists this clone with a count of one. The CDR3 DNA is TGTGCCAGCAGCGCACACTCGGGGGGGCTGCAGGAGACCCAGTACTTC. Amino acids: CASSAHSGGLQETQYF. V is TRBV9 and J is TRBJ2-5, with 8 bases matching TRBD2. The V segment lost 3 bases and the J segment 5 bases; nucleotides outside the gene matches: 12. The germline V gene encodes CDR1 SGDLS and CDR2 YYNGEE. CDR3 length: 16 residues.

The chain carries TRBV28 and TRBJ2-5; 9 nucleotides match TRBD1. This CDR3 is built from 15 residues. Germline loops: CDR1 MDHEN, CDR2 SYDVKM. J gave up 4 bases and V 5 bases, and 8 bases lay outside the gene matches. The CDR3 nucleotides are TGTGCCAGCAGTCAAGGGGACAGGGAAGCAGAGACCCAGTACTTC. As protein: CASSQGDREAETQYF.

This chain joins TRBV9 and TRBJ2-2; D possibly corresponds to TRBD1 (5 bases). Germline V gene sequence: CDR1 SGDLS, CDR2 YYNGEE. V was pared by 0 bases and J by 1 base, with 7 bases between. The CDR3 sequence is 15 residues long. The CDR3 nucleotides read TGTGCCAGCAGCGTAGACGACAGGAACACCGGGGAGCTGTTTTTT. Translation: CASSVDDRNTGELFF.

This clone was found once. CDR3 in DNA: TGTGCCAGCAGCTTACCCCAGGTTAGGACTGAAGCTTTCTTT. Its protein is CASSLPQVRTEAFF. The chain is built from TRBV5-6 and TRBJ1-1; D ambiguous. The germline gives CDR1 SGHDT, CDR2 YYEEEE. V was pared by 2 bases and J by 5 bases, with 13 bases between. The CDR3 extends over 14 amino acids.

The chain uses TRBV7-5 and TRBJ2-1; the table's D gene call, TRBD2, was not cross checked with the DNA. TRBV7-5 is a documented pseudogene. This CDR3 contains 12 residues. The chain's CDR3 is CVRRTYLYEQFF. The CDR3 DNA follows: TGTGTCAGAAGGACTTATCTCTATGAGCAGTTCTTC.

The chain employs TRBV5-1 and TRBJ2-5; unclear D gene. The CDR3 runs 14 residues. Trimming cost V 3 bases and J 5 bases, with 14 bases left between them. Per germline, CDR1 SGHRS and CDR2 YFSETQ. CDR3 amino acids: CASSYTEPAETQYF. As DNA, the CDR3 is TGCGCCAGCAGCTACACAGAGCCCGCCGAGACCCAGTACTTC.

The chain uses TRBV28 and TRBJ1-5; 7 bases agree with TRBD1. Per germline, CDR1 MDHEN and CDR2 SYDVKM. This CDR3 is built from 15 residues. J gave up 7 bases and V 5 bases, and 11 bases lay outside the gene matches. The CDR3 loop is CASSPLRGNYQPQHF. The CDR3 nucleotides are TGTGCCAGCAGTCCCCTCAGGGGGAACTACCAGCCCCAGCATTTT.